The TCR beta chain described here comes from a study of OX40 agonist ivuxolimab in advanced cancers. In the study overall: Ivuxolimab was a fully human IgG2 agonistic monoclonal antibody targeting the costimulatory receptor OX40 (CD134). Intravenous ivuxolimab was administered to patients every 2 weeks at six dose levels: 0.01, 0.1, 0.3, 1.5, 3 and 10 mg/kg. Of the 50 or so patients in dose escalation, about 19 had hepatocellular carcinoma, some 15 had melanoma, 9 had renal cell carcinoma and 9 had head and neck cancer. The dose-escalation cohort was around 83% male with a mean age of about 60 years, ranging from 23 to 79. Prior anti-PD-1, anti-PD-L1 or anti-CTLA-4 therapy was permitted, and checkpoint inhibitors had been received by less than 45% of dose-escalation patients. Partial responses were achieved by three dose-escalation patients, of whom one had hepatocellular carcinoma and two had cutaneous melanoma. The point of sequencing TCRbeta in the periphery was to test whether ivuxolimab changed TCR sequence diversity and drove clonal T-cell expansion. The paper reports the monotherapy dose-escalation portion (N of about 51 patients) of the phase I ivuxolimab trial. Results the study describes overall, beyond this receptor: In partial responders in the 0.1-3.0 mg/kg groups, normalized peripheral clonal expansion was found to be among the lowest, especially among CD8+ T cells. Low levels of normalized T-cell clonal expansion were also seen in some patients who did not respond. At doses of 0.1 to 3.0 mg/kg, clonal expansion of both CD4+ and CD8+ blood T cells was observed from baseline to week 6. Which antigens the clonally expanded peripheral T cells were specific for was not determined. On average, CD8+ T cells showed more expanded clones than CD4+ T cells after ivuxolimab.

Genomic DNA was extracted from sorted cells for sequencing of the TCRbeta CDR3 region. The immunoSEQ Assay was used for sequencing of TCRbeta CDR3 regions. TCRdb provides this immuneACCESS table in a form limited to in-frame rearrangements. Some clones are lacking; in checked studies, under half of them reflect an unresolved V gene, and why the rest are absent is not known. The sample yields 58,000 or so clones; 75% to 85% were counted once. The ten largest clones capture 0.7% of the sample. Patients with autoimmune disease history or receiving systemic immunosuppression were excluded from the trial. Peripheral blood for TCR sequencing was collected from all dose cohorts at baseline, on cycle 4 day 1, and on cycle 7 day 1. Samples were obtained from an open-label, multicenter, first-in-human phase I dose-escalation trial of ivuxolimab. Adults with locally advanced or metastatic melanoma, renal cell carcinoma, hepatocellular carcinoma or head and neck squamous cell carcinoma were enrolled in the trial. Before TCR sequencing, CD4+ T cells and CD8+ T cells from peripheral blood were sorted into separate populations.

As for this clone: Its binding antigen is unknown. No qualities accompany the bases; no much larger clone lies one base away.

The germline V end is reduced by 3 bases and the J end by 4 bases; junction bases left unmatched: 2. CDR1 and CDR2 are read off the germline V gene as SGHRS and YFSETQ. From the cysteine through the phenylalanine, the CDR3 covers 14 amino acids. CDR3 DNA is the only sequence kept; it has 42 bases, read in frame from the first base. This clonotype was sampled from an adult with an advanced solid tumor such as melanoma, head and neck, liver or kidney cancer. The chain is encoded by TRBV5-1 joined to TRBJ2-1; 9 bases in the junction line up with TRBD1. Here the sequenced sample was CD4+ or CD8+ T cells sorted from blood, taken in a trial of the OX40 agonist ivuxolimab. This receptor has the CDR3 CASSWDRAYNEQFF. The DNA reads TGCGCCAGCAGCTGGGACAGGGCGTACAATGAGCAGTTCTTC.